This TCR beta chain emerged from a study of cytomegalovirus exposure and HLA in healthy donors. 13 Jbeta primers and 60 Vbeta primers were used for the PCR. The data were produced by immunoSEQ multiplex PCR, yet TCRdb's version contains in-frame clones alone and is incomplete. The sample consists of about 130,000 clones, 70% to 75% of them appearing once. Per the germline V gene, CDR1 is MGHRA and CDR2 is YSYEKL. V lost 7 bases and J lost 1, with 16 bases in between. The CDR3 runs to 15 residues. This chain uses TRBV4-1 with TRBJ1-1; D is undetermined. This sequence originates from a male donor in good health and CMV-seronegative. Sequences were obtained from PBMCs. CDR3 region: CASTPWAHGNTEAFF. CDR3 DNA: TGCGCCAGCACCCCATGGGCCCACGGGAACACTGAAGCTTTCTTT.